The sequence of this T cell receptor (beta chain) was determined in a study of T cell repertoires in cytomegalovirus infection. Study as a whole: In public TCR beta signatures, there were indications of both CMV infection and matching HLA type.

This CDR3 has 14 amino acids. The ends were cut back, 3 bases at V and 4 bases at J, with 15 bases in the middle. The V gene's germline CDR1 is DFQATT and CDR2 SNEGSKA (reference sequence). Each CDR3 protein is one row after TCRdb ran MiXCR on the reads. Altogether around 450,000 distinct CDR3 sequences are present, under 40% being singletons, with the ten largest covering roughly an eighth. This clonotype was picked up a small number of times. The TCR was taken from a human donor in good health (CMV status not recorded). Some clones in this sample may be carry-over from other donors' samples. This chain joins TRBV20-1 and TRBJ1-1; D is undetermined. Sequenced material: PBMCs. For the CDR3, the DNA is TGCAGTGCTAGTTACAACGGGGTTAGCACTGAAGCTTTCTTT. It encodes CSASYNGVSTEAFF.